Presented here are 24 T cell receptor beta chains from one specimen sequenced in a study of shared clonotypes between healthy human individuals. Sequencing was performed with immunoSEQ multiplex PCR; in TCRdb, only in-frame clones are kept and a portion is missing. The sample carries some 1,400,000 clones, roughly 96% recorded once. What was sequenced was naive CD4+ T cells sorted from blood. Subset reported: CD45RA+ positively selected. The receptors originated from a man aged 25 to 45 in good health.

J is TRBJ1-5 and V is TRBV6-5; D is possibly TRBD1 (6 bases). The germline gives CDR1 MNHEY, CDR2 SVGAGI. The CDR3 totals 14 residues. V lost 6 bases and J lost 1, with 10 bases in between. The CDR3 reads CASRRGGSNQPQHF. The CDR3 DNA reads as TGTGCCAGCAGACGAGGGGGGAGCAATCAGCCCCAGCATTTT.

This clone appeared a few times. The chain couples TRBV5-6 to TRBJ2-1, with TRBD2 identical over 10 bases. The CDR3 runs 15 residues. Germline CDR1 and CDR2: SGHDT and YYEEEE. The V gene end was trimmed by 7 bases and the J gene end by 3 bases; junction bases not matched to a gene: 7. The CDR3: CASRDLAGVYNEQFF. The DNA of the CDR3 is TGTGCCAGCCGAGACCTAGCGGGAGTCTACAATGAGCAGTTCTTC.

This clone was recorded once. CDR3 protein: CASQESTYGYTF. Written as DNA, the CDR3 is TGTGCCAGTCAGGAATCTACGTATGGCTACACCTTC. This chain joins TRBV19 and TRBJ1-2; D uncertain. CDR1 and CDR2 from the germline V gene are LNHDA and SQIVND (reference sequence). The V end lost 8 bases, the J end lost 5 bases, and 12 bases lay between the germline ends. The CDR3 totals 12 residues.

The V gene is TRBV9, the J gene TRBJ2-1; 16 bases are a match to TRBD2. CDR1 SGDLS and CDR2 YYNGEE come from the germline V gene. The CDR3 consists of 20 residues. The trim removed 5 bases at V and 3 bases at J, leaving 14 bases unmatched. CDR3 protein: CASSDLLGLAGGGIYNEQFF. In DNA, the CDR3 is TGTGCCAGCAGTGATCTACTGGGACTAGCGGGAGGGGGGATCTACAATGAGCAGTTCTTC.

The chain couples TRBV28 to TRBJ2-5; TRBD1 is a possible D gene (6 bases). Germline CDR1 MDHEN, CDR2 SYDVKM. CDR3 length equals 14 residues. V dropped 7 bases and J dropped 3 bases, with 15 bases sitting between them. Here the CDR3 reads CASNFFDRKETQYF. CDR3 in DNA: TGTGCCAGCAACTTTTTCGACAGGAAAGAGACCCAGTACTTC.

The chain has TRBV5-4 and TRBJ2-7, with D perhaps TRBD2 (6 bases). This CDR3 has 17 amino acids. Germline V gene lookup returns CDR1 SGHNT and CDR2 YYREEE (reference sequence). V shed 4 bases and J shed 6 bases, with 26 bases lying between them. CDR3 in DNA: TGTGCCAGCAGCCGGACGGCTGGAGGGACGGACAAGCTCGAGCAGTACTTC. As protein: CASSRTAGGTDKLEQYF.

With regard to this clone: This sample also contains other DNA sequences that code for the same CDR3. The chain recombines TRBV28 with TRBJ2-7, with D possibly being TRBD2 (5 bases). The CDR3 has 12 amino acids. The V gene lost 3 bases and the J gene lost 6 bases, with 9 bases spanning the gap. Germline V lookup: CDR1 MDHEN, CDR2 SYDVKM. Written as DNA, the CDR3 is TGTGCCAGCAGTTTGCTAGGGAGCGAGCAGTACTTC. This codes for CASSLLGSEQYF.

The V gene is TRBV19, the J gene TRBJ2-3, with 10 bases fitting TRBD2. Unmatched junction bases numbered 7, after V lost 2 bases and J lost 5 bases. The CDR3 has 16 amino acids. Germline loops: CDR1 LNHDA, CDR2 SQIVND (reference sequence). The CDR3 sequence is CASSIPAGGLGDTQYF. In DNA, the CDR3 is TGTGCCAGTAGTATACCAGCGGGGGGGTTGGGAGATACGCAGTATTTT.

The rearrangement uses TRBV27 and TRBJ2-2, with unresolved D. Germline V gene data show CDR1 as MNHEY and CDR2 as SMNVEV (reference sequence). The CDR3 is 13 amino acids. Deletions cut 7 bases from V and 0 bases from J, with 6 bases between. The CDR3 DNA reads as TGTGCCAGCACCCACGCGAACACCGGGGAGCTGTTTTTT. Translated, it gives CASTHANTGELFF.

The chain has TRBV5-8 and TRBJ2-7, with 10 bases aligning to TRBD2. Germline CDR1 SGHTS, CDR2 YDEGEE. The ends lost 0 bases at V and 4 bases at J; junction bases unmatched: 7. This CDR3 comprises 16 residues. This CDR3 reads CASSLDGSSGGYEQYF. Written as DNA, the CDR3 is TGTGCCAGCAGCTTGGATGGGTCTAGCGGGGGATACGAGCAGTACTTC. The variable domain in full, with the rest retrieved from reference TRBV5-8 and TRBJ2-7, is EAGVTQSPTHLIKTRGQQATLRCSPISGHTSVYWYQQALGLGLQFLLWYDEGEERNRGNFPPRFSGRQFPNYSSELNVNALELEDSALYLCASSLDGSSGGYEQYFGPGTRLTVT.

The gene calls are TRBV18 and TRBJ1-3, with a tentative D call TRBD1 (5 bases). Trimming pared 3 bases from V and 0 bases from J, leaving 18 bases between. This CDR3 region has 18 residues. The V gene's germline CDR1 is KGHSH and CDR2 LQKENI. The CDR3 here is CASSPPNRRPHSGNTIYF. The CDR3 nucleotides are TGTGCCAGCTCACCCCCCAACAGGAGACCTCACTCTGGAAACACCATATATTTT.

This sequence joins TRBV29-1 and TRBJ2-3; 7 nucleotides align to TRBD1. The germline gives CDR1 SQVTM, CDR2 ANQGSEA. The V and J ends lost 5 bases and 6 bases, in that order; junction bases with no gene match: 11. The CDR3 runs to 14 residues. The CDR3 sequence: CSVLGQGGKDTQYF. CDR3 DNA sequence: TGCAGCGTTCTTGGTCAAGGGGGCAAGGATACGCAGTATTTT.

V is TRBV9 and J is TRBJ2-3; tentative D call: TRBD2 (6 bases). Trimming shortened V by 4 bases and J by 0 bases, and 15 bases separated the two germline ends. The CDR3 totals 16 residues. CDR1 SGDLS and CDR2 YYNGEE come from the germline V gene. The chain's CDR3 is CASSQGGSSSTDTQYF. The DNA for the CDR3 is TGTGCCAGCAGCCAAGGAGGGAGCTCTAGCACAGATACGCAGTATTTT.

The chain combines TRBV28 with TRBJ2-7; possible D gene TRBD2, 5 bases. CDR1 MDHEN and CDR2 SYDVKM come from the germline V gene. Deletions cut 4 bases from V and 0 bases from J, with 19 bases between. This CDR3 has 17 amino acids. The CDR3 bases are TGTGCCAGCAGTTCCGTCGGTTCTTGGGAGAGCTCCTACGAGCAGTACTTC. It yields the protein CASSSVGSWESSYEQYF.

The chain couples TRBV27 to TRBJ2-2; TRBD2 is a possible D gene (6 bases). CDR1 is MNHEY, CDR2 SMNVEV, per germline (reference sequence). This CDR3 has 16 amino acids. V lost 3 bases to trimming and J lost 7 bases, with 18 bases between them. The CDR3 DNA follows: TGTGCCAGCAGTTTTAGTCCCGGGGGACTCCACGGGGAGCTGTTTTTT. Protein: CASSFSPGGLHGELFF.

The chain employs TRBV18 and TRBJ2-3, with unresolved D. The CDR3 length is 14 residues. Trimming removed 1 base from V and 2 bases from J, with 7 bases in between. Germline V gene data show CDR1 as KGHSH and CDR2 as LQKENI. CDR3 amino acids: CASSPLRNTDTQYF. The CDR3 nucleotides read TGTGCCAGCTCACCACTCCGGAACACAGATACGCAGTATTTT.

The rearrangement uses TRBV4-3 and TRBJ2-3; 9 bases match TRBD2. From germline, CDR1 is LGHNA and CDR2 YSLEER. V was pared by 4 bases and J by 0 bases, with 5 bases of the junction left unmatched. The CDR3 is 16 amino acids. This CDR3 is CASSRGLAPSTDTQYF. The CDR3 nucleotides read TGCGCCAGCAGCCGCGGACTAGCGCCTAGCACAGATACGCAGTATTTT.

In DNA, the CDR3 is TGTGCCTGGAGGGACGGGACTAGCGGGACCCAATCCTACGAGCAGTACTTC. Protein sequence: CAWRDGTSGTQSYEQYF. The rearrangement links TRBV30 to TRBJ2-7, with 13 bases that match TRBD2. Germline V gives CDR1 GTSNPN, CDR2 SVGIG (reference sequence). This CDR3 is 17 amino acids long. V was pared by 3 bases and J by 1 base, with 9 bases of the junction left unmatched.

The chain recombines TRBV19 with TRBJ1-4, with 7 bases lining up with TRBD1. The length of the CDR3 is 16 residues. In germline, CDR1 is LNHDA, CDR2 SQIVND (reference sequence). V shed 6 bases, J shed 9 bases, and the junction held 16 bases outside the gene matches. CDR3 bases: TGTGCCAGTAGGAAAACGACCACAGGGGAACACCAAAAACTGTTTTTT. This gives the protein CASRKTTTGEHQKLFF. The whole variable domain, remainder taken from reference TRBV19 and TRBJ1-4, is DGGITQSPKYLFRKEGQNVTLSCEQNLNHDAMYWYRQDPGQGLRLIYYSQIVNDFQKGDIAEGYSVSREKKESFPLTVTSAQKNPTAFYLCASRKTTTGEHQKLFFGSGTQLSVL.

This clone was counted once. The DNA of the CDR3 is TGTGCCAGCAGCCCCAGTGTTAAGGGGGCGAGGGCTGAAGCTTTCTTT. Translating it yields CASSPSVKGARAEAFF. The V and J genes are TRBV5-6 and TRBJ1-1; 7 bases map to TRBD1. CDR1 is SGHDT and CDR2 is YYEEEE in the germline V gene. The CDR3 is made up of 16 amino acids. V lost 4 bases, J lost 6 bases, and 15 bases stayed unmatched. Supplemented by reference TRBV5-6 and TRBJ1-1, the full variable domain reads DAGVTQSPTHLIKTRGQQVTLRCSPKSGHDTVSWYQQALGQGPQFIFQYYEEEERQRGNFPDRFSGHQFPNYSSELNVNALLLGDSALYLCASSPSVKGARAEAFFGQGTRLTVV.

J is TRBJ2-7 and V is TRBV7-6; possibly TRBD2 for D (5 bases). Trimming removed 1 base from V and 5 bases from J, with 18 bases in between. This CDR3 is built from 16 residues. In germline, CDR1 is SGHVS, CDR2 FNYEAQ. The CDR3 spells CASSLVGLTAGHEQYF. In nucleotides, the CDR3 is TGTGCCAGCAGCTTAGTCGGACTCACGGCGGGTCACGAGCAGTACTTC.

The chain has TRBV18 and TRBJ2-5; D is uncertain. Germline CDR1 reads KGHSH; CDR2 reads LQKENI. The CDR3 is 15 residues long. Trimming pared 1 base from V and 0 bases from J, leaving 9 bases between. CDR3 sequence reads: CASSPLPEHQETQYF. The DNA for the CDR3 is TGTGCCAGCTCACCACTGCCGGAGCACCAAGAGACCCAGTACTTC. Supplemented by reference TRBV18 and TRBJ2-5, the full variable domain reads NAGVMQNPRHLVRRRGQEARLRCSPMKGHSHVYWYRQLPEEGLKFMVYLQKENIIDESGMPKERFSAEFPKEGPSILRIQQVVRGDSAAYFCASSPLPEHQETQYFGPGTRLLVL.

The DNA of the CDR3 is TGTGCCAGCAGCGCTGACAGTAACACTGAAGCTTTCTTT. This gives the protein CASSADSNTEAFF. The V call is TRBV7-2, the J call TRBJ1-1; D may be TRBD1 (5 bases). V lost 5 bases and J 2 bases, leaving 9 bases between the germline ends. CDR3 length: 13 residues. Germline CDR1 SGHTA, CDR2 FQGNSA.

The genes are TRBV10-3 and TRBJ2-5; the match to TRBD1 covers 12 bases. V was pared by 4 bases and J by 5 bases, with 11 bases of the junction left unmatched. The CDR3 consists of 17 residues. The germline gives CDR1 ENHRY, CDR2 SYGVKD. As DNA, the CDR3 is TGTGCCATCAGTGCTAAACAGGGACAGGGGGCAGAGGAGACCCAGTACTTC. Amino acids: CAISAKQGQGAEETQYF.